This T cell receptor beta chain appears in the sequencing data of a study of ipilimumab plus nivolumab after autologous stem cell transplantation. For the study at large: The myeloma cohort included high-risk transplant-naive patients and patients relapsing within 3 years of a first autologous transplant.

CDR3 length equals 15 residues. Germline values: CDR1 SGHVS, CDR2 FQNEAQ. Trimming at V came to 4 bases and at J to 10 bases, leaving 7 bases not matched to a gene. Starting 14 to 28 days after autologous transplant, ipilimumab 1 mg/kg was given. The protocol was immunoSEQ multiplex PCR, while the TCRdb copy is restricted to in-frame clones and leaves out a portion. Among about 43,000 clones listed, about 88% were seen once. The sample was PBMCs, taken in a trial of ipilimumab plus nivolumab as post-transplant consolidation. The clonotype originates from a male donor with multiple myeloma. The gene calls are TRBV7-8 and TRBJ2-1; 13 bases align to TRBD2. The CDR3 sequence: CASSSWTSGRGEQFF. The CDR3 nucleotides are TGTGCCAGCAGCTCTTGGACTAGCGGGAGAGGGGAGCAGTTCTTC.